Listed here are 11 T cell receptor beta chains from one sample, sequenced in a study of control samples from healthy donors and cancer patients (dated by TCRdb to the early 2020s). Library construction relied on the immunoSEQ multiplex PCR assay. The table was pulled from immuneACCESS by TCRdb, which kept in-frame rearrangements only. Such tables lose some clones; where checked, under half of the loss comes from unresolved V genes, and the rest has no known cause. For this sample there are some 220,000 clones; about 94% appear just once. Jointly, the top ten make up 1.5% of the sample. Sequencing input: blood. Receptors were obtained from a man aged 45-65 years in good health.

The CDR3 spells CASSEQVQSGYEQYV. The CDR3 coding sequence is TGTGCCAGCAGTGAACAAGTCCAGTCGGGGTACGAGCAGTACGTC. The chain is built from TRBV6-1 and TRBJ2-7, with D possibly matching TRBD2 (5 bases). The CDR3 has 15 amino acids. Between the trimmed V and J ends, which lost 2 bases and 4 bases, there was a span of 15 bases. The V gene's germline CDR1 is MNHNS and CDR2 SASEGT.

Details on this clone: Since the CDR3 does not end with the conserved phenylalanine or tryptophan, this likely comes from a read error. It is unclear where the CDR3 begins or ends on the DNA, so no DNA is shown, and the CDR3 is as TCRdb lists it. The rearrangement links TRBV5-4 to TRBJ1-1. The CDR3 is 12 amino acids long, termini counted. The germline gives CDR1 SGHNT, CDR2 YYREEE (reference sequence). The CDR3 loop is CASSLKVGKSAL.

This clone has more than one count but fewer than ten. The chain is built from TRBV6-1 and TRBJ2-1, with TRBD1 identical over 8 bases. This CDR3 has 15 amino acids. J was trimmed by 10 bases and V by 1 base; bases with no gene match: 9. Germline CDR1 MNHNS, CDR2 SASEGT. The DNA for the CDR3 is TGTGCCAGCAGTGAAGGGGACAGGCTCTCGGGGGAGCAGTTCTTC. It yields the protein CASSEGDRLSGEQFF.

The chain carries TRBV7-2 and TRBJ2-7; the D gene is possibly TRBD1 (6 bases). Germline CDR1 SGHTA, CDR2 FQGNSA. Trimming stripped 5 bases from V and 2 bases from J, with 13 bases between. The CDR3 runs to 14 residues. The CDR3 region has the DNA TGTGCCAGCAGCAACAGGGACCCCACCTACGAGCAGTACTTC. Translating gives CASSNRDPTYEQYF. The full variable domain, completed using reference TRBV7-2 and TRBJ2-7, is GAGVSQSPSNKVTEKGKDVELRCDPISGHTALYWYRQSLGQGLEFLIYFQGNSAPDKSGLPSDRFSAERTGGSVSTLTIQRTQQEDSAVYLCASSNRDPTYEQYFGPGTRLTVT.

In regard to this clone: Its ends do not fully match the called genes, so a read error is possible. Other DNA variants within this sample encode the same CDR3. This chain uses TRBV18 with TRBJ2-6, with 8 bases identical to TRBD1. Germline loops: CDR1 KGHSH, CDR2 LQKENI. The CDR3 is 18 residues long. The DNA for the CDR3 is TGTGCCAGCTCACCATTGTCAGGGGGCGGAGCTGGGGCCAACGTTCTGACTTTC. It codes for CASSPLSGGGAGANVLTF.

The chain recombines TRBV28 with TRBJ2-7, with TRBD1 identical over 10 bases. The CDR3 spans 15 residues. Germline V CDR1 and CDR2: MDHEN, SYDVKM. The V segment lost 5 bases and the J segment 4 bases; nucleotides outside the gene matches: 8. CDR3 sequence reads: CASSLRGQGLYEQYF. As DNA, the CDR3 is TGTGCCAGCAGTCTACGGGGACAGGGGTTGTACGAGCAGTACTTC.

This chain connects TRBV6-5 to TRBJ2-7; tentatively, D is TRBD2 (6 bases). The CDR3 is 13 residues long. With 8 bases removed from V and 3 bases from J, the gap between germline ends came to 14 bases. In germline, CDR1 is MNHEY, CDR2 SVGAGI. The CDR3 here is CASSPEGYYEQYV. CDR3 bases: TGTGCCAGCTCTCCGGAGGGGTACTACGAGCAGTACGTC.

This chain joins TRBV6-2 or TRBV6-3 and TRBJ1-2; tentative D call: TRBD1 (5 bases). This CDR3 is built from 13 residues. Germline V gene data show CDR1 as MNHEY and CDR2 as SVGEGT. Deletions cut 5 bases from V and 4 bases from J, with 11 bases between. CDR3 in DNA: TGTGCCAGCAGTCTGGGGGAAGGCTATGGCTACACCTTC. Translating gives CASSLGEGYGYTF.

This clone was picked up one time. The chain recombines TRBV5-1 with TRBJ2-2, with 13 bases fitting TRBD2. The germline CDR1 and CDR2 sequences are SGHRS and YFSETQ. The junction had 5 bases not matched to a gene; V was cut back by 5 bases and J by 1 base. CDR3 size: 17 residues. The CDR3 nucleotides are TGCGCCAGCAGGACCGGGACTAGCGGGGTGAACACCGGGGAGCTGTTTTTT. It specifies CASRTGTSGVNTGELFF. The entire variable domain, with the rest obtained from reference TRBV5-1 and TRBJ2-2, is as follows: KAGVTQTPRYLIKTRGQQVTLSCSPISGHRSVSWYQQTPGQGLQFLFEYFSETQRNKGNFPGRFSGRQFSNSRSEMNVSTLELGDSALYLCASRTGTSGVNTGELFFGEGSRLTVL.

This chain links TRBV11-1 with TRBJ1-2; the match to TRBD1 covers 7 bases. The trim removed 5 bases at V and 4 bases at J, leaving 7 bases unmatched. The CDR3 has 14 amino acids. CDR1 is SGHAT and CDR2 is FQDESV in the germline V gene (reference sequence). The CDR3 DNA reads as TGTGCCAGCAGCACGAACCGGGACAGCTATGGCTACACCTTC. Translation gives CASSTNRDSYGYTF.

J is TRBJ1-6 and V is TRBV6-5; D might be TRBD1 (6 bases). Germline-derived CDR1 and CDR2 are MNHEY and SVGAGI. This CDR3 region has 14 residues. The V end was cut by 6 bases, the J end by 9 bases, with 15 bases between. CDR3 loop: CASRGGAHSSPLHF. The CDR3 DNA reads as TGTGCCAGCAGGGGGGGGGCGCACAGTTCACCCCTCCACTTT.